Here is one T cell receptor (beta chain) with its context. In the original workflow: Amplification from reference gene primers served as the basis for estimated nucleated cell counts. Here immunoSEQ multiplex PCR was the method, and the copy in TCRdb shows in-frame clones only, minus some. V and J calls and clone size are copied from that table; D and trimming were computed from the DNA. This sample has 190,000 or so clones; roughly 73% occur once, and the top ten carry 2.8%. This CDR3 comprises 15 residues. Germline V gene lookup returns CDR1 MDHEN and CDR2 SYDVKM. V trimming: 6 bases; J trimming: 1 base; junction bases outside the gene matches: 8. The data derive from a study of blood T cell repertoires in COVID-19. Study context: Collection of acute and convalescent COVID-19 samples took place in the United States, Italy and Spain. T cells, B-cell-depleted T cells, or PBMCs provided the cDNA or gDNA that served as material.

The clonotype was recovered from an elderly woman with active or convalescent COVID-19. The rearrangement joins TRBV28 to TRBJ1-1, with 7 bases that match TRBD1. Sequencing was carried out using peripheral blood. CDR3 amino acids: CASRPPHRGNTEAFF. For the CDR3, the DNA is TGTGCCAGCAGGCCCCCCCACAGGGGGAACACTGAAGCTTTCTTT.